A selection of T cell receptor beta chains follows, all from one sample in a study of technical replicates of blood from a few donors. Only in-frame clones appear in the TCRdb table, and some are missing; sequencing was by immunoSEQ multiplex PCR. The sample includes around 79,000 clones, 75% to 95% of them seen just once. The source material was T cells isolated from PBMCs. The receptors were sampled from a human donor in good health. Some clones in this sample may be carry-over from other donors' samples. The CDR3 runs from the conserved cysteine through the conserved F or W. Each record gives: J gene, clone size, V gene, D gene, CDR3 protein, CDR3 DNA. A D gene is named only where the DNA matches it firmly. Rows give clone size only sometimes, using once, few, many, or a class for an expanded clone.

J gene: TRBJ1-1
clone size: few
V gene: TRBV10-3
D gene: TRBD1
CDR3 protein: CAIRWAGGLNTEAFF
CDR3 DNA: TGTGCCATCAGGTGGGCAGGGGGCCTGAACACTGAAGCTTTCTTT

J gene: TRBJ1-2
clone size: -
V gene: TRBV5-1
D gene: -
CDR3 protein: CASSLGQGSGYGYTF
CDR3 DNA: TGCGCCAGCAGCTTGGGTCAGGGGAGCGGCTATGGCTACACCTTC

J gene: TRBJ1-2
clone size: once
V gene: TRBV15
D gene: TRBD1
CDR3 protein: CATSGGTGGGGYTF
CDR3 DNA: TGTGCCACCAGCGGAGGCACAGGGGGCGGGGGCTACACCTTC

J gene: TRBJ1-2
clone size: -
V gene: TRBV6-5
D gene: -
CDR3 protein: CASRRTAANYGYTF
CDR3 DNA: TGTGCCAGCAGACGGACAGCAGCTAACTATGGCTACACCTTC

J gene: TRBJ2-2
clone size: -
V gene: TRBV25-1
D gene: -
CDR3 protein: CASSEYNGELFF
CDR3 DNA: TGTGCCAGCAGTGAATATAACGGGGAGCTGTTTTTT

J gene: TRBJ2-3
clone size: -
V gene: TRBV4-3
D gene: -
CDR3 protein: CASSQSTDPRTDTQYF
CDR3 DNA: TGCGCCAGCAGCCAGAGTACAGATCCCCGCACAGATACGCAGTATTTT

J gene: TRBJ2-7
clone size: -
V gene: TRBV5-4
D gene: TRBD2
CDR3 protein: CASSSTSGGSYEQYF
CDR3 DNA: TGTGCCAGCAGCTCTACTAGCGGAGGTTCCTACGAGCAGTACTTC

J gene: TRBJ2-3
clone size: -
V gene: TRBV6-4
D gene: -
CDR3 protein: CASSDRVTDTQYF
CDR3 DNA: TGTGCCAGCAGTGACCGGGTCACAGATACGCAGTATTTT

J gene: TRBJ2-1
clone size: -
V gene: TRBV5-1
D gene: TRBD2
CDR3 protein: CASSLVHYGAGVNEQFF
CDR3 DNA: TGCGCCAGCAGCTTGGTCCACTACGGGGCGGGAGTTAATGAGCAGTTCTTC

J gene: TRBJ1-2
clone size: -
V gene: TRBV7-9
D gene: -
CDR3 protein: CASSFFRGGYTF
CDR3 DNA: TGTGCCAGCAGCTTTTTCAGAGGAGGCTACACCTTC

J gene: TRBJ1-3
clone size: -
V gene: TRBV28
D gene: -
CDR3 protein: CASSSRDNSGNTIYF
CDR3 DNA: TGTGCCAGCAGTTCACGGGACAACTCTGGAAACACCATATATTTT

J gene: TRBJ1-5
clone size: -
V gene: TRBV19
D gene: TRBD1
CDR3 protein: CASARDRAGNQPQHF
CDR3 DNA: TGTGCCAGTGCTAGGGACAGGGCGGGCAATCAGCCCCAGCATTTT

J gene: TRBJ1-3
clone size: few
V gene: TRBV5-4
D gene: -
CDR3 protein: CASSLDRQGNTIYF
CDR3 DNA: TGTGCCAGCAGCTTGGACAGGCAAGGAAACACCATATATTTT

J gene: TRBJ2-6
clone size: -
V gene: TRBV10-3
D gene: TRBD1
CDR3 protein: CAISEGQGDGANVLTF
CDR3 DNA: TGTGCCATCAGTGAGGGACAGGGTGACGGGGCCAACGTCCTGACTTTC

J gene: TRBJ2-3
clone size: -
V gene: TRBV7-9
D gene: -
CDR3 protein: CASSLRGYTDTQYF
CDR3 DNA: TGTGCCAGCAGCTTGAGAGGCTACACAGATACGCAGTATTTT

J gene: TRBJ1-1
clone size: -
V gene: TRBV5-4
D gene: -
CDR3 protein: CASSFNLNTEAFF
CDR3 DNA: TGTGCCAGCAGCTTCAATCTGAACACTGAAGCTTTCTTT

J gene: TRBJ2-5
clone size: -
V gene: TRBV2
D gene: -
CDR3 protein: CASSEARLAGGRETQYF
CDR3 DNA: TGTGCCAGCAGTGAAGCGCGACTAGCCGGGGGGCGGGAGACCCAGTACTTC

J gene: TRBJ1-1
clone size: -
V gene: TRBV7-3
D gene: TRBD1
CDR3 protein: CASSLKAGGVNTEAFF
CDR3 DNA: TGTGCCAGCAGCTTAAAGGCAGGGGGAGTGAACACTGAAGCTTTCTTT

J gene: TRBJ2-7
clone size: -
V gene: TRBV5-5
D gene: -
CDR3 protein: CASSFESYEQYF
CDR3 DNA: TGTGCCAGCAGCTTCGAGTCCTACGAGCAGTACTTC

J gene: TRBJ1-3
clone size: -
V gene: TRBV28
D gene: -
CDR3 protein: CASIGVVSGNTIYF
CDR3 DNA: TGTGCCAGCATAGGGGTTGTGTCGGGAAACACCATATATTTT

J gene: TRBJ1-1
clone size: -
V gene: TRBV7-8
D gene: -
CDR3 protein: CASSLGGEAFF
CDR3 DNA: TGTGCCAGCAGCTTAGGAGGTGAAGCTTTCTTT

J gene: TRBJ1-1
clone size: once
V gene: TRBV10-3
D gene: TRBD1
CDR3 protein: CAISPLGQGGGGESNTEAFF
CDR3 DNA: TGTGCCATCAGCCCTCTGGGACAGGGTGGCGGTGGCGAGAGTAACACTGAAGCTTTCTTT

J gene: TRBJ1-1
clone size: few
V gene: TRBV30
D gene: -
CDR3 protein: CASSGHSNTEAFF
CDR3 DNA: TGTGCCTCCTCCGGACACTCGAACACTGAAGCTTTCTTT

J gene: TRBJ2-2
clone size: -
V gene: TRBV10-3
D gene: TRBD2
CDR3 protein: CAISVAGESRAGELFF
CDR3 DNA: TGTGCCATCTCGGTAGCGGGAGAGAGTAGGGCCGGGGAGCTGTTTTTT

J gene: TRBJ1-2
clone size: -
V gene: TRBV29-1
D gene: TRBD1
CDR3 protein: CSVEGRGQGYGYTF
CDR3 DNA: TGCAGCGTTGAAGGACGCGGACAGGGCTACGGCTACACCTTC

J gene: TRBJ1-5
clone size: -
V gene: TRBV2
D gene: -
CDR3 protein: CASRGGQPQHF
CDR3 DNA: TGTGCCAGCAGAGGCGGTCAGCCCCAGCATTTT

J gene: TRBJ2-6
clone size: -
V gene: TRBV18
D gene: -
CDR3 protein: CASSPDTGTGANVLTF
CDR3 DNA: TGTGCCAGCTCACCCGATACAGGGACGGGGGCCAACGTCCTGACTTTC

J gene: TRBJ2-2
clone size: -
V gene: TRBV9
D gene: -
CDR3 protein: CASSMRQHQFTGELFF
CDR3 DNA: TGTGCCAGCAGCATGCGACAGCACCAGTTCACCGGGGAGCTGTTTTTT

J gene: TRBJ1-5
clone size: -
V gene: TRBV27
D gene: -
CDR3 protein: CASSISRGNQPQHF
CDR3 DNA: TGTGCCAGCAGTATCTCGAGGGGCAATCAGCCCCAGCATTTT

J gene: TRBJ1-6
clone size: -
V gene: TRBV30
D gene: -
CDR3 protein: CAWSEIQYNSPLHF
CDR3 DNA: TGTGCCTGGAGTGAGATACAGTATAATTCACCCCTCCACTTT

J gene: TRBJ2-7
clone size: -
V gene: TRBV5-4
D gene: TRBD1
CDR3 protein: CATPGQARGEQYF
CDR3 DNA: TGTGCCACCCCGGGACAGGCTCGTGGCGAGCAGTACTTC

J gene: TRBJ2-2
clone size: once
V gene: TRBV9
D gene: -
CDR3 protein: CASSPSTGELFF
CDR3 DNA: TGTGCCAGCAGCCCCTCCACCGGGGAGCTGTTTTTT

J gene: TRBJ2-7
clone size: -
V gene: TRBV7-9
D gene: TRBD2
CDR3 protein: CASSLVSSGAYEQYF
CDR3 DNA: TGTGCCAGCAGCTTAGTAAGTAGCGGGGCTTACGAGCAGTACTTC

J gene: TRBJ2-1
clone size: -
V gene: TRBV13
D gene: -
CDR3 protein: CASSLALAEPGEQFF
CDR3 DNA: TGTGCCAGCAGCTTAGCCTTAGCGGAGCCGGGTGAGCAGTTCTTC

J gene: TRBJ2-7
clone size: -
V gene: TRBV18
D gene: TRBD1
CDR3 protein: CASSNSVGGTGGSYEQYF
CDR3 DNA: TGTGCCAGCTCAAATTCAGTCGGCGGGACAGGGGGATCCTACGAGCAGTACTTC

J gene: TRBJ1-3
clone size: -
V gene: TRBV19
D gene: -
CDR3 protein: CASGLGSSGNTIYF
CDR3 DNA: TGTGCCAGTGGGCTGGGGAGCTCTGGAAACACCATATATTTT

J gene: TRBJ2-1
clone size: once
V gene: TRBV19
D gene: TRBD2
CDR3 protein: CASSRGLAGHEQFF
CDR3 DNA: TGTGCCAGTAGCCGGGGACTAGCGGGACATGAGCAGTTCTTC

J gene: TRBJ2-7
clone size: -
V gene: TRBV11-2
D gene: TRBD2
CDR3 protein: CASSFSGRIMREQYF
CDR3 DNA: TGTGCCAGCAGCTTTAGCGGGAGAATTATGCGCGAGCAGTACTTC

J gene: TRBJ2-1
clone size: once
V gene: TRBV5-1
D gene: -
CDR3 protein: CASSLVSGLVYNEQFF
CDR3 DNA: TGCGCCAGCAGCTTGGTTTCAGGGTTAGTGTACAATGAGCAGTTCTTC

J gene: TRBJ2-7
clone size: once
V gene: TRBV28
D gene: -
CDR3 protein: CASTGVRGSSYEQYF
CDR3 DNA: TGTGCCAGCACCGGGGTACGGGGTAGCTCCTACGAGCAGTACTTC

J gene: TRBJ2-5
clone size: -
V gene: TRBV11-1
D gene: TRBD2
CDR3 protein: CASSSWTSGSWETQYF
CDR3 DNA: TGTGCCAGCAGTTCGTGGACTAGCGGGAGTTGGGAGACCCAGTACTTC

J gene: TRBJ1-3
clone size: -
V gene: TRBV1
D gene: -
CDR3 protein: CTSSGSGGLETTIYF
CDR3 DNA: TGCACCAGCAGCGGGAGTGGAGGGTTAGAGACCACCATATATTTT

J gene: TRBJ2-7
clone size: -
V gene: TRBV5-1
D gene: TRBD1
CDR3 protein: CASSLDREAYEQYF
CDR3 DNA: TGCGCCAGCAGCTTAGACAGGGAAGCCTACGAGCAGTACTTC

J gene: TRBJ1-2
clone size: once
V gene: TRBV6-6
D gene: -
CDR3 protein: CASSLSGTYGYTF
CDR3 DNA: TGTGCCAGCAGCCTCTCAGGAACGTATGGCTACACCTTC

J gene: TRBJ1-1
clone size: once
V gene: TRBV5-1
D gene: -
CDR3 protein: CASSLSIDTEAFF
CDR3 DNA: TGCGCCAGCAGCTTAAGCATAGACACTGAAGCTTTCTTT

J gene: TRBJ2-2
clone size: -
V gene: TRBV7-3
D gene: TRBD1
CDR3 protein: CASSHGQGAGELFF
CDR3 DNA: TGTGCCAGCAGCCACGGACAGGGGGCCGGGGAGCTGTTTTTT

J gene: TRBJ1-1
clone size: -
V gene: TRBV29-1
D gene: TRBD1
CDR3 protein: CSVVTGGNTEAFF
CDR3 DNA: TGCAGCGTTGTGACAGGGGGGAACACTGAAGCTTTCTTT

J gene: TRBJ2-3
clone size: -
V gene: TRBV7-3
D gene: TRBD1
CDR3 protein: CASSLHDRGVTDTQYF
CDR3 DNA: TGTGCCAGCAGCTTACACGACAGGGGGGTCACAGATACGCAGTATTTT

J gene: TRBJ2-5
clone size: -
V gene: TRBV7-9
D gene: TRBD1
CDR3 protein: CASSSRTGFLWETQYF
CDR3 DNA: TGTGCCAGCAGCTCCCGGACAGGTTTCTTGTGGGAGACCCAGTACTTC

J gene: TRBJ2-5
clone size: -
V gene: TRBV5-1
D gene: -
CDR3 protein: CASNRRETQYF
CDR3 DNA: TGCGCCAGCAACAGGCGAGAGACCCAGTACTTC

J gene: TRBJ2-7
clone size: -
V gene: TRBV6-1
D gene: -
CDR3 protein: CASSELATPEQYF
CDR3 DNA: TGTGCCAGCAGTGAACTAGCAACCCCCGAGCAGTACTTC

J gene: TRBJ2-1
clone size: -
V gene: TRBV6-5
D gene: -
CDR3 protein: CASSTTGYEFF
CDR3 DNA: TGTGCCAGCAGTACCACAGGGTACGAGTTCTTC

J gene: TRBJ2-4
clone size: -
V gene: TRBV28
D gene: TRBD1
CDR3 protein: CASSAGTGKNIQYF
CDR3 DNA: TGTGCCAGCAGCGCCGGGACAGGCAAAAACATTCAGTACTTC

J gene: TRBJ2-2
clone size: -
V gene: TRBV7-9
D gene: -
CDR3 protein: CASSFLAGELFF
CDR3 DNA: TGTGCCAGCAGCTTTCTCGCCGGGGAGCTGTTTTTT

J gene: TRBJ1-2
clone size: -
V gene: TRBV6-5
D gene: -
CDR3 protein: CASSYSALRGNYGYTF
CDR3 DNA: TGTGCCAGCAGTTACTCGGCTTTAAGGGGTAACTATGGCTACACCTTC

J gene: TRBJ2-7
clone size: -
V gene: TRBV7-2
D gene: -
CDR3 protein: CASSLYGSIHEQYF
CDR3 DNA: TGTGCCAGCAGCTTATATGGCAGTATCCACGAGCAGTACTTC

J gene: TRBJ1-2
clone size: -
V gene: TRBV19
D gene: TRBD1
CDR3 protein: CASGTTGQGAGYTF
CDR3 DNA: TGTGCCAGTGGGACTACGGGACAGGGAGCCGGCTACACCTTC

J gene: TRBJ2-7
clone size: once
V gene: TRBV4-1
D gene: -
CDR3 protein: CASSQAGVLDEQYF
CDR3 DNA: TGCGCCAGCAGCCAAGCGGGAGTATTGGACGAGCAGTACTTC

J gene: TRBJ2-3
clone size: -
V gene: TRBV5-1
D gene: -
CDR3 protein: CASRSGLSTDTQYF
CDR3 DNA: TGCGCCAGCAGGTCTGGACTTAGCACAGATACGCAGTATTTT